The clone carrying this TCR beta chain was detected many times. TCRdb re-derived calls from the 5' RACE reads in MiXCR, one entry per CDR3 protein. The sample consists of some 25,000 distinct CDR3 sequences, more than 4% of them appearing once. The data originate from a study of early T cells in non-severe SARS-CoV-2 infection. The overall study: The chains were unpaired, and the sequenced material was bulk RNA from unsorted whole blood.

The CDR3 consists of 13 residues. The germline V gene encodes CDR1 MNHEY and CDR2 SVGEGT. V lost 0 bases, J lost 2 bases, and 5 bases lay in between. This rearrangement joins TRBV6-2 or TRBV6-3 to TRBJ2-7; D perhaps matches TRBD1 (5 bases). This TCR derives from an adult who was a healthcare worker with PCR-confirmed SARS-CoV-2 infection or an uninfected control (not recorded which). Input material: whole blood. The CDR3 is CASSYSDTYEQYF. DNA of the CDR3: TGTGCCAGCAGTTACTCGGACACCTACGAGCAGTACTTC.